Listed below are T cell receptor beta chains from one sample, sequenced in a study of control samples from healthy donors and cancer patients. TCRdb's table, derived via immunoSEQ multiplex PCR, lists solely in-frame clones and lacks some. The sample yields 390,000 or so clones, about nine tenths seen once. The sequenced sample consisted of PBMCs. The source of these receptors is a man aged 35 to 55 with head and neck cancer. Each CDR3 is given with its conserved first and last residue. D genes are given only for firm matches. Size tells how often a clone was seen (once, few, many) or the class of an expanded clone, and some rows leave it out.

DNA: TGTGCCAGCAACCGACAGGTTTTGAATGAGCAGTTCTTC
CDR3: CASNRQVLNEQFF
V: TRBV6-5
size: -
D: -
J: TRBJ2-1

DNA: TGTGCCAGCAGTTACAGACAGATGAACACTGAAGCTTTCTTT
CDR3: CASSYRQMNTEAFF
V: TRBV6-5
size: -
D: -
J: TRBJ1-1

DNA: TGTGCCAGCAGTCCATTTGTGGGCAATCAGCCCCAGCATTTT
CDR3: CASSPFVGNQPQHF
V: TRBV27
size: once
D: -
J: TRBJ1-5

DNA: TGTGCCAGCAGATTTGGACAGGGGGCGCGGGGGGGCACTGAAGCTTTCTTT
CDR3: CASRFGQGARGGTEAFF
V: TRBV11-2
size: -
D: TRBD1
J: TRBJ1-1

DNA: TGTGCCAGCTCACAGGATTCAGACACTGAAGCTTTCTTT
CDR3: CASSQDSDTEAFF
V: TRBV18
size: -
D: -
J: TRBJ1-1

DNA: TGTGCCAGCAGCTTCAGCGACACTGAAGCTTTCTTT
CDR3: CASSFSDTEAFF
V: TRBV7-9
size: -
D: -
J: TRBJ1-1

DNA: TGTGCCAGCTCACCAGCCGGGACTAGCGGATACGAGCAGTACTTC
CDR3: CASSPAGTSGYEQYF
V: TRBV18
size: once
D: TRBD2
J: TRBJ2-7

DNA: TGTGCCAGCAGACACCCCGGGACGGGATATGAGCAGTTCTTC
CDR3: CASRHPGTGYEQFF
V: TRBV27
size: -
D: -
J: TRBJ2-1

DNA: TGTGCCATCAGTGAGTTTTCGAATGAGCAGTTCTTC
CDR3: CAISEFSNEQFF
V: TRBV10-3
size: -
D: -
J: TRBJ2-1

DNA: TGTGCCAGCAGCTTCGAGGAATACACTGAAGCTTTCTTT
CDR3: CASSFEEYTEAFF
V: TRBV7-9
size: -
D: -
J: TRBJ1-1

DNA: TGCGCCAGCAGCCCTGGGACAGGGTGGCAGCCCCAGCATTTT
CDR3: CASSPGTGWQPQHF
V: TRBV4-1
size: -
D: TRBD1
J: TRBJ1-5

DNA: TGTGCCAGCAGTTCACAACAGGGGATCCAGCCCCAGCATTTT
CDR3: CASSSQQGIQPQHF
V: TRBV6-5
size: -
D: TRBD1
J: TRBJ1-5

DNA: TGTGCCAGCAGCTTGGGGATTGACAGGGCGGGTGAAAAACTGTTTTTT
CDR3: CASSLGIDRAGEKLFF
V: TRBV5-6
size: few
D: TRBD1
J: TRBJ1-4

DNA: TGTGCCAGCAGTTTTGAGGGGGGCTTGGGGCAAGAGACCCAGTACTTC
CDR3: CASSFEGGLGQETQYF
V: TRBV27
size: few
D: -
J: TRBJ2-5

DNA: TGTGCCAGCAGTTTTAGCCAGGTGAACACCGGGGAGCTGTTTTTT
CDR3: CASSFSQVNTGELFF
V: TRBV27
size: once
D: -
J: TRBJ2-2

DNA: TGTGCCAGCAGTTCCCCCGGAAATGAAAAACTGTTTTTT
CDR3: CASSSPGNEKLFF
V: TRBV6-5
size: -
D: -
J: TRBJ1-4

DNA: TGTGCCAGCAGGGGAGGGACTAGCGGCCTCACAGATACGCAGTATTTT
CDR3: CASRGGTSGLTDTQYF
V: TRBV28
size: -
D: TRBD2
J: TRBJ2-3

DNA: TGTGCCAGCAGTGGTTGGACAGCGGGGGACAATGAGCAGTTCTTC
CDR3: CASSGWTAGDNEQFF
V: TRBV27
size: -
D: TRBD2
J: TRBJ2-1

DNA: TGTGCCAGCAGCCAAAATAATCAGCCCCAGCATTTT
CDR3: CASSQNNQPQHF
V: TRBV6-2/TRBV6-3
size: -
D: -
J: TRBJ1-5

DNA: TGTGCCATCAGTGGCCGGGACAGGGCTGCCGATACGCAGTATTTT
CDR3: CAISGRDRAADTQYF
V: TRBV10-3
size: -
D: TRBD1
J: TRBJ2-3

DNA: TGTGCCAGCAAACCTAGACCGGGACAGGTCTATAATTCACCCCTCCACTTT
CDR3: CASKPRPGQVYNSPLHF
V: TRBV27
size: -
D: TRBD1
J: TRBJ1-6

DNA: TGTGCCAGCAGTTACGGAGGCAATCAGCCCCAGCATTTT
CDR3: CASSYGGNQPQHF
V: TRBV6-6
size: -
D: -
J: TRBJ1-5

DNA: TGTGCCAGCAGCCCACCGGGACTAGCAAACTACGAGCAGTACTTC
CDR3: CASSPPGLANYEQYF
V: TRBV3-1/TRBV3-2
size: -
D: TRBD2
J: TRBJ2-7

DNA: TGTGCCAGCAGCGCTCAAAGGGGGAGGGCGAACACCGGGGAGCTGTTTTTT
CDR3: CASSAQRGRANTGELFF
V: TRBV9
size: -
D: -
J: TRBJ2-2

DNA: TGTGCCAGCAGCACGCCAGGGGGGCCCCAGCATTTT
CDR3: CASSTPGGPQHF
V: TRBV5-4
size: -
D: TRBD1
J: TRBJ1-5

DNA: TGTGCCTGGACAGGGAGGCACACTGAAGCTTTCTTT
CDR3: CAWTGRHTEAFF
V: TRBV30
size: -
D: -
J: TRBJ1-1

DNA: TGTGCCACCAGTGACCCTAGCGGGAGTGCGGGAGATACGCAGTATTTT
CDR3: CATSDPSGSAGDTQYF
V: TRBV24-1
size: -
D: TRBD2
J: TRBJ2-3

DNA: TGTGCCAGCGGAGGAGGAACAAATTTCTACGAGCAGTACTTC
CDR3: CASGGGTNFYEQYF
V: TRBV6-5
size: -
D: -
J: TRBJ2-7

DNA: TGTGCCAGCAGCTTGGAGACTGAAGCTTTCTTT
CDR3: CASSLETEAFF
V: TRBV5-8
size: -
D: -
J: TRBJ1-1

DNA: TGTGCCAGCACCCCTATCCCGGCAGGGAGACATCAGCCCCAGCATTTT
CDR3: CASTPIPAGRHQPQHF
V: TRBV21-1
size: once
D: -
J: TRBJ1-5

DNA: TGTGCCAGCAGCGGCCGAGGTGGGATTTTTAACACTGAAGCTTTCTTT
CDR3: CASSGRGGIFNTEAFF
V: TRBV9
size: once
D: -
J: TRBJ1-1

DNA: TGTGCCAGCTCACCACCGCGGTGGGACCAAGAGACCCAGTACTTC
CDR3: CASSPPRWDQETQYF
V: TRBV18
size: -
D: -
J: TRBJ2-5

DNA: TGTGCCAGCAGTCGGACTAGCGGGAACAATGAGCAGTTCTTC
CDR3: CASSRTSGNNEQFF
V: TRBV28
size: -
D: TRBD2
J: TRBJ2-1

DNA: TGTGCCAGCAGTTTAGGACAGGGTTGGACCGGGGAGCTGTTTTTT
CDR3: CASSLGQGWTGELFF
V: TRBV27
size: -
D: TRBD1
J: TRBJ2-2

DNA: TGTGCCAGCAGTTACAGGGGGTTCTACGAGCAGTACTTC
CDR3: CASSYRGFYEQYF
V: TRBV27
size: once
D: TRBD1
J: TRBJ2-7

DNA: TGCAGCGTTGAAGAGGCGGGAGAAGGGACCGGGGAGCTGTTTTTT
CDR3: CSVEEAGEGTGELFF
V: TRBV29-1
size: -
D: TRBD2
J: TRBJ2-2

DNA: TGCGCCAGCAGCCAAGATTCCCACCGGGGCGAGCCCCAGCATTTT
CDR3: CASSQDSHRGEPQHF
V: TRBV4-3
size: -
D: -
J: TRBJ1-5

DNA: TGCGCCAGCAGGCCTATCCCAGGGGACGGCGGCTACACCTTC
CDR3: CASRPIPGDGGYTF
V: TRBV4-3
size: -
D: -
J: TRBJ1-2

DNA: TGTGCCAGTAGTCACACCGGGACACCGAAAGAGACCCAGTACTTC
CDR3: CASSHTGTPKETQYF
V: TRBV19
size: -
D: -
J: TRBJ2-5

DNA: TGTGCCAGCAGTCCACCGGGACCGATTGAAGCTTTCTTT
CDR3: CASSPPGPIEAFF
V: TRBV6-5
size: -
D: -
J: TRBJ1-1

DNA: TGTGCCAGCAGTCGTATTGGGGGTTGGGCAGCCTTGGCCTACGAGCAGTACTTC
CDR3: CASSRIGGWAALAYEQYF
V: TRBV28
size: -
D: -
J: TRBJ2-7

DNA: TGTGCCAGCAGCCAGGGATTTAACCAAGAGACCCAGTACTTC
CDR3: CASSQGFNQETQYF
V: TRBV5-4
size: -
D: -
J: TRBJ2-5

DNA: TGTGCCAGCAGCCCTAAACTCGGGACAGGGCCGAGGAATGAGCAGTTCTTC
CDR3: CASSPKLGTGPRNEQFF
V: TRBV3-1/TRBV3-2
size: -
D: TRBD1
J: TRBJ2-1

DNA: TGTGCCAGCAGATGGGACCGGAGAAATTCACCCCTCCACTTT
CDR3: CASRWDRRNSPLHF
V: TRBV2
size: -
D: -
J: TRBJ1-6

DNA: TGTGCCAGCAGCCCTCTCAGATCGGCGACTGAAGCTTTCTTT
CDR3: CASSPLRSATEAFF
V: TRBV11-2
size: -
D: -
J: TRBJ1-1

DNA: TGTGCCAGTAGTCCTGGACAGGTAGCCTACGAGCAGTACTTC
CDR3: CASSPGQVAYEQYF
V: TRBV19
size: -
D: TRBD1
J: TRBJ2-7

DNA: TGTGCCATCAGCGATACCAGAGGGAGCACCTACGAGCAGTACTTC
CDR3: CAISDTRGSTYEQYF
V: TRBV10-3
size: -
D: -
J: TRBJ2-7

DNA: TGTGCCAGCAGCTTATACAGGGTGAACACTGAAGCTTTCTTT
CDR3: CASSLYRVNTEAFF
V: TRBV7-8
size: -
D: -
J: TRBJ1-1

DNA: TGTGCCAGCAGCTTTTCCACCCCCGGGCTACGGACCCAGTACTTC
CDR3: CASSFSTPGLRTQYF
V: TRBV5-6
size: -
D: -
J: TRBJ2-5

DNA: TGTGCCAGCAGTGATCCCGACAGGGCCCAAGAGACCCAGTACTTC
CDR3: CASSDPDRAQETQYF
V: TRBV2
size: -
D: TRBD1
J: TRBJ2-5

DNA: TGTGCCAGCAGTTACTCGCGTATAGAAGCTTTCTTT
CDR3: CASSYSRIEAFF
V: TRBV6-6
size: -
D: -
J: TRBJ1-1